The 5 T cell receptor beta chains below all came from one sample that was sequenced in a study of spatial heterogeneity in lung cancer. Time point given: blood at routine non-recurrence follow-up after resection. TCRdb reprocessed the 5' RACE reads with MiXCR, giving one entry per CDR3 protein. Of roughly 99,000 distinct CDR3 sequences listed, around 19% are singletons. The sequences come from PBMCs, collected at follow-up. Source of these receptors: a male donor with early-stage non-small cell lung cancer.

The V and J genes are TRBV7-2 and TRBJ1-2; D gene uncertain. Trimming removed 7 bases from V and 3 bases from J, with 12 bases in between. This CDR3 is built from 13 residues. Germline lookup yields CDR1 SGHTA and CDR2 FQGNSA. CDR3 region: CASTGGRHYGYTF. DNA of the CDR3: TGTGCCAGCACTGGCGGACGGCACTATGGCTACACCTTC.

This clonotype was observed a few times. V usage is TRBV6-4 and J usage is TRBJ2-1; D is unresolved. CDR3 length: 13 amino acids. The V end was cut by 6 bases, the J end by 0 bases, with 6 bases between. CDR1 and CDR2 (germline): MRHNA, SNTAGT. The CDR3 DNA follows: TGTGCCAGCAGCCGGAGCTCCTACAATGAGCAGTTCTTC. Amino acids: CASSRSSYNEQFF.

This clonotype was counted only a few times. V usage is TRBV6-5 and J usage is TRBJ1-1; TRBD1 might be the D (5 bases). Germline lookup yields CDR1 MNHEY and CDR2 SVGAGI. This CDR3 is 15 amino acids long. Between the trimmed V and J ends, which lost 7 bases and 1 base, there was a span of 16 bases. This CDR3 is CASNPAAGRNTEAFF. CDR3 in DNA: TGTGCCAGCAACCCAGCGGCAGGGCGGAACACTGAAGCTTTCTTT.

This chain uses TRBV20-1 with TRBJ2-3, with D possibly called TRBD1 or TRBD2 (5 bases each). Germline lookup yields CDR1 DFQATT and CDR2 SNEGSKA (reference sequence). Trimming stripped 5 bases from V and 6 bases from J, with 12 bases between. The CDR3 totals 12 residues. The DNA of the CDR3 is TGCAGTGCTCCCCTTGAGGGGGATACGCAGTATTTT. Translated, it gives CSAPLEGDTQYF.

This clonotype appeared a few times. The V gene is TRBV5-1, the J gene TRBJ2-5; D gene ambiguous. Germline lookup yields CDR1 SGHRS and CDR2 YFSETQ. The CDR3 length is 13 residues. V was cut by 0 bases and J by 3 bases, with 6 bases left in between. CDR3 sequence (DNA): TGCGCCAGCAGCTTGGCTAAGGAAGAGACCCAGTACTTC. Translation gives CASSLAKEETQYF. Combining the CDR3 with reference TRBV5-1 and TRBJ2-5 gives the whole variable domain KAGVTQTPRYLIKTRGQQVTLSCSPISGHRSVSWYQQTPGQGLQFLFEYFSETQRNKGNFPGRFSGRQFSNSRSEMNVSTLELGDSALYLCASSLAKEETQYFGPGTRLLVL.